The 14 T cell receptor beta chains given below trace back to one sample, sequenced in a study of blood T cell repertoires in COVID-19. TCRdb's copy holds only in-frame clones and misses some; the assay was immunoSEQ multiplex PCR. The sample includes about 250,000 clones, around 91% of them seen just once. Sequenced input: peripheral blood. Receptor source: a woman between 55 and 75 years old with COVID-19, enrolled during active disease.

This chain links TRBV6-5 with TRBJ1-6; possibly TRBD1 for D (5 bases). Germline V gene sequence: CDR1 MNHEY, CDR2 SVGAGI. There are 14 residues in the CDR3. The germline V and J ends were trimmed by 8 bases and 7 bases, with 15 bases remaining between them. CDR3 in DNA: TGTGCCAGCGGACGACAGACGCCCAATTCACCCCTCCACTTT. This translates into CASGRQTPNSPLHF.

This rearrangement joins TRBV27 to TRBJ2-3; 9 bases map to TRBD2. CDR1 is MNHEY, CDR2 SMNVEV, per germline (reference sequence). The CDR3 runs 15 residues. J lost 4 bases, V lost 5 bases, and 7 bases had no gene match. The CDR3 DNA reads as TGTGCCAGCAGTACGCGGGGGGGGCTGCCAGATACGCAGTATTTT. Amino acid sequence: CASSTRGGLPDTQYF.

The chain combines TRBV2 with TRBJ1-2, with D perhaps matching TRBD1 (5 bases). Germline CDR1 and CDR2: SNHLY and FYNNEI. V gave up 3 bases and J gave up 4 bases, with 15 bases separating them. This CDR3 has 15 amino acids. The CDR3 reads CASSDDLGRGYGYTF. In DNA, the CDR3 is TGTGCCAGCAGTGACGACTTGGGGAGGGGCTATGGCTACACCTTC.

The J gene is TRBJ1-1, the V gene TRBV3-1 (or the pseudogene TRBV3-2); the D gene is possibly TRBD1 (6 bases). The V end was cut by 1 base, the J end by 4 bases, with 10 bases between. Germline loops: CDR1 LGHDT, CDR2 YNNKEL (reference sequence). The CDR3 is made up of 14 amino acids. Here the CDR3 DNA reads TGTGCCAGCAGCCAAGGTCGAGGGGGCACTGAAGCTTTCTTT. It specifies CASSQGRGGTEAFF.

The V gene is TRBV7-2, the J gene TRBJ2-5; 9 bases line up with TRBD1. The ends lost 5 bases at V and 5 bases at J; junction bases unmatched: 9. Per germline, CDR1 SGHTA and CDR2 FQGNSA. CDR3 length: 15 residues. The CDR3 coding sequence is TGTGCCAGCAGCGCAACAGGGGGCGCCTGGGAGACCCAGTACTTC. Protein: CASSATGGAWETQYF.

V is TRBV10-3 and J is TRBJ2-7; TRBD2 matches 8 bases. V shed 3 bases and J 3 bases; nucleotides not matched to a gene: 7. The CDR3 length is 15 residues. The germline V gene has CDR1 ENHRY and CDR2 SYGVKD. The CDR3 coding sequence is TGTGCCATCAGTGATGGGGAGCGGGGGAACTACGAGCAGTACTTC. The encoded protein is CAISDGERGNYEQYF.

V and J are TRBV25-1 and TRBJ1-6; D unresolved. V gave up 6 bases and J gave up 7 bases, with 13 bases separating them. Germline V gene lookup returns CDR1 MGHDK and CDR2 SYGVNS. CDR3 size: 14 residues. As DNA, the CDR3 is TGTGCCAGCAGACCCTCGGGGAGGAATTCACCCCTCCACTTT. Its protein product is CASRPSGRNSPLHF.

This chain links TRBV7-2 with TRBJ2-2; 7 bases map to TRBD1. This CDR3 is 15 amino acids long. Germline CDR1 and CDR2: SGHTA and FQGNSA. The V gene end was trimmed by 0 bases and the J gene end by 6 bases; junction bases not matched to a gene: 4. This CDR3 is CASSLALQGSGELFF. The CDR3 region has the DNA TGTGCCAGCAGCTTAGCGCTACAGGGGTCCGGGGAGCTGTTTTTT.

The rearrangement uses TRBV24-1 and TRBJ2-7; D may be TRBD2 (5 bases). CDR3 length equals 19 residues. Germline values: CDR1 KGHDR, CDR2 SFDVKD. V dropped 9 bases and J dropped 2 bases, with 31 bases sitting between them. The CDR3 is CATPSLDPPRSPVTYEQYF. CDR3 DNA: TGTGCCACCCCTAGCCTGGACCCGCCCCGCTCACCGGTCACCTACGAGCAGTACTTC.

The J gene is TRBJ2-5, the V gene TRBV5-6; D not resolved. Trimming removed 3 bases at V and 5 bases at J, with 5 bases between. Germline V lookup: CDR1 SGHDT, CDR2 YYEEEE. CDR3 length: 11 residues. CDR3 in amino acids: CASSSRETQYF. DNA of the CDR3: TGTGCCAGCAGCTCACGGGAGACCCAGTACTTC.

This chain uses TRBV19 with TRBJ2-3; 8 positions match TRBD1. The CDR3 is 15 residues long. After removal of 4 bases from V and 2 bases from J, the junction contained 5 bases not matched to a gene. Looked up from germline, CDR1 is LNHDA and CDR2 is SQIVND (reference sequence). DNA for the CDR3: TGTGCCAGTAGTACGACAGGGGCTAACACAGATACGCAGTATTTT. Protein: CASSTTGANTDTQYF. The whole variable domain, remainder taken from reference TRBV19 and TRBJ2-3, is DGGITQSPKYLFRKEGQNVTLSCEQNLNHDAMYWYRQDPGQGLRLIYYSQIVNDFQKGDIAEGYSVSREKKESFPLTVTSAQKNPTAFYLCASSTTGANTDTQYFGPGTRLTVL.

The CDR3 DNA is TGTGCCAGCAGCTTAAGCAGGGGCGAGCAGTACTTC. Its protein product is CASSLSRGEQYF. This chain links TRBV11-2 with TRBJ2-7; TRBD1 might be the D (6 bases). The CDR3 totals 12 residues. The V and J ends lost 2 bases and 6 bases respectively, with 8 bases between them. The V gene's germline CDR1 is SGHAT and CDR2 FQNNGV.

This chain links TRBV29-1 with TRBJ2-3, with D possibly TRBD2 on 6 matching bases. V was cut by 6 bases and J by 3 bases, with 13 bases left in between. The length of the CDR3 is 13 residues. Germline-derived CDR1 and CDR2 are SQVTM and ANQGSEA. The DNA of the CDR3 is TGCAGCGTCGGAGGGAAGCTTACAGATACGCAGTATTTT. Residues: CSVGGKLTDTQYF.

The chain employs TRBV2 and TRBJ2-4; TRBD2 might be the D (5 bases). V shed 3 bases and J shed 6 bases, with 18 bases lying between them. Germline V lookup: CDR1 SNHLY, CDR2 FYNNEI. The CDR3 totals 16 residues. The CDR3 sequence: CASSEGASPDLNIQYF. CDR3 DNA sequence: TGTGCCAGCAGTGAGGGAGCAAGTCCCGACTTAAACATTCAGTACTTC.